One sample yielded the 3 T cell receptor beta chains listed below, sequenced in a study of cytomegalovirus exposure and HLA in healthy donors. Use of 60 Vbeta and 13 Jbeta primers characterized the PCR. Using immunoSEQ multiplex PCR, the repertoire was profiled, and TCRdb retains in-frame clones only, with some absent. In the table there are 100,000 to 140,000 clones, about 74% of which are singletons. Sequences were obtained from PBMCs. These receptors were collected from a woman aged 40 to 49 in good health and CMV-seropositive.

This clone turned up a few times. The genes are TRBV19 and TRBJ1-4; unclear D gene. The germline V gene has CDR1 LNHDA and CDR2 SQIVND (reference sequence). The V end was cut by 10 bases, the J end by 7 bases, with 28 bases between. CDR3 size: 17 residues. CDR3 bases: TGTGCCACCTCGCGGGATATGAGTTCACTGAATGGTGAAAAACTGTTTTTT. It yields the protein CATSRDMSSLNGEKLFF.

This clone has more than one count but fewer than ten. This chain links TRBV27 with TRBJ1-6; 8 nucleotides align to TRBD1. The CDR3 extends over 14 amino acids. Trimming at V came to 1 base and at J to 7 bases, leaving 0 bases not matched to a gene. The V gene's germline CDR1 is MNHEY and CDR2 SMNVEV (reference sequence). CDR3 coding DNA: TGTGCCAGCAGTTTATGGACAGGGAATTCACCCCTCCACTTT. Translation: CASSLWTGNSPLHF.

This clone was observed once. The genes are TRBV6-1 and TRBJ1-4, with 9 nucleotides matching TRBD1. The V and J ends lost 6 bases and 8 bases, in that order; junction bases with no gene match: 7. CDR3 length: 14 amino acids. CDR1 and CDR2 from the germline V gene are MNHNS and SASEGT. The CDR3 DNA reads TGTGCCAGCAGGACTACAGGGGGCGAGGAAAAACTGTTTTTT. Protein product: CASRTTGGEEKLFF.